This is a list of T cell receptor beta chains from one sample in a study of PD-1 blockade in mismatch repair-deficient tumors. The table came from immunoSEQ multiplex PCR; TCRdb's copy has only in-frame clones and leaves some out. The table has more than 30,000 clones, 70% to 90% seen once. Sequencing was performed on peripheral blood, taken 76 weeks after starting pembrolizumab. These receptors originate from an adult with mismatch repair-deficient cancer. CDR3s include the opening cysteine and the closing phenylalanine or tryptophan. A D gene is named only where the DNA matches it firmly. Some rows mark clone size as missing; the rest say once, few, many or name a class of expanded clone.

d_call j_call clone_size v_call cdr3_aa cdr3_nt
- TRBJ2-1 - TRBV7-9 CASSLDRVNNEQFF TGTGCCAGCAGCTTAGACAGGGTGAACAATGAGCAGTTCTTC
- TRBJ2-3 - TRBV30 CAWNEARTDTQYF TGTGCCTGGAATGAGGCCCGCACAGATACGCAGTATTTT
TRBD2 TRBJ2-1 - TRBV4-3 CASSQRPSGTYNEQFF TGCGCCAGCAGCCAAAGACCTAGCGGGACCTACAATGAGCAGTTCTTC
- TRBJ2-1 - TRBV4-1 CASRKSGPYNEQFF TGCGCCAGCAGGAAATCAGGCCCCTACAATGAGCAGTTCTTC
- TRBJ1-1 - TRBV6-1 CASTVGGNTEAFF TGTGCCAGCACCGTCGGAGGGAACACTGAAGCTTTCTTT
TRBD1 TRBJ2-7 - TRBV19 CASSIGTGVWDEQYF TGTGCCAGTAGTATCGGGACAGGGGTTTGGGACGAGCAGTACTTC
TRBD2 TRBJ2-3 - TRBV4-1 CASSQATSGRSDTQYF TGCGCCAGCAGCCAAGCGACTAGCGGGAGATCAGATACGCAGTATTTT
- TRBJ1-2 - TRBV27 CASSPVPVYGYTF TGTGCCAGCAGTCCGGTTCCAGTTTATGGCTACACCTTC
- TRBJ2-1 - TRBV30 CAWSGTSLVNEQFF TGTGCCTGGAGTGGTACTAGCCTGGTTAATGAGCAGTTCTTC
TRBD2 TRBJ2-1 - TRBV7-9 CASSGSGSSYNEQFF TGTGCCAGCAGCGGAAGCGGGAGCTCCTACAATGAGCAGTTCTTC
TRBD2 TRBJ2-7 - TRBV9 CASSVGGLAGTYEQYF TGTGCCAGCAGCGTAGGAGGGCTAGCGGGGACCTACGAGCAGTACTTC
TRBD2 TRBJ2-3 - TRBV4-1 CASSYRLAVNTDTQYF TGCGCCAGCAGCTACCGACTAGCGGTAAACACAGATACGCAGTATTTT
TRBD2 TRBJ2-1 - TRBV19 CASSPRGDGEQFF TGTGCCAGTAGCCCACGGGGGGACGGTGAGCAGTTCTTC
- TRBJ2-7 - TRBV4-3 CASSQDSGGAYEQYF TGCGCCAGCAGCCAAGATAGTGGGGGAGCCTACGAGCAGTACTTC
TRBD1 TRBJ1-2 - TRBV6-1 CASSEPDRGYYGYTF TGTGCCAGCAGTGAACCGGACAGGGGGTACTATGGCTACACCTTC
TRBD2 TRBJ2-3 - TRBV5-1 CASSFTSGASTDTQYF TGCGCCAGCAGTTTCACTAGCGGAGCTAGCACAGATACGCAGTATTTT
- TRBJ2-1 - TRBV10-3 CAISESGGGWNEQFF TGTGCCATCAGTGAGTCAGGGGGAGGGTGGAATGAGCAGTTCTTC
- TRBJ1-5 - TRBV4-3 CASSQDFQLNQPQHF TGCGCCAGCAGCCAAGATTTCCAGCTCAATCAGCCCCAGCATTTT
- TRBJ1-2 - TRBV6-5 CASSYSASFYGYTF TGTGCCAGCAGTTACTCGGCCAGCTTCTATGGCTACACCTTC
- TRBJ2-2 once TRBV6-6 CASSYSGGRIGELFF TGTGCCAGCAGTTACTCGGGGGGACGAATCGGGGAGCTGTTTTTT